This entry concerns a single T cell receptor (beta chain). The source of the sample is a study of blood T cell repertoires in COVID-19. Background on the study: Sources were T cells, B-cell-depleted T cells, or PBMCs; the material itself was cDNA or gDNA.

As originally analysed: Nucleated cell counts were estimated from reference gene primer amplification. The repertoire was sequenced with immunoSEQ multiplex PCR; TCRdb's copy has only in-frame clones and lacks some. Clone size and the V and J calls come from that table; the DNA yielded D and trimming. The sample lists around 120,000 clones; 88% were seen once. J gave up 0 bases and V 0 bases, and 9 bases lay outside the gene matches. The CDR3 length is 19 residues. Germline CDR1 is SGHNT and CDR2 is YENEEA. The chain joins TRBV11-3 to TRBJ2-4; 9 bases agree with TRBD1. The sequenced sample consisted of peripheral blood. The sequence was collected from a human donor in a cohort sampled during active COVID-19. CDR3 coding DNA: TGTGCCAGCAGCTTAGATGGACAGGGGTTCCCTTTAGCCAAAAACATTCAGTACTTC. It codes for CASSLDGQGFPLAKNIQYF.